This T cell receptor (beta chain) stems from a study of T cell changes during pregnancy in multiple sclerosis (dated by TCRdb to between 2018 and 2021). About the study as a whole: Changes in the T cell repertoire over the course of pregnancy were examined in this study in women with multiple sclerosis.

To prepare the library, the immunoSEQ multiplex PCR assay was applied. This immuneACCESS table, as held by TCRdb, lists in-frame sequences with V and J called but not all clones. Of the missing ones, under half trace to an unresolved V gene in checked studies; the others have no known cause. The sample yields roughly 60,000 clones; roughly 91% were counted once. The top ten clonotypes cover roughly 0.85% of the sample. V loses 5 bases at its end and J loses 2 bases; junction bases beyond the gene matches: 11. CDR1 and CDR2 were assigned from the germline V gene as SGHDT and YYEEEE. The CDR3 spans 16 residues, from the cysteine through the phenylalanine. This entry keeps only the CDR3 DNA: 48 bases, framed from base 1. About this clone itself: The clone's antigen remains unknown. No much larger clone exists at a distance of one base, and base qualities are not known.

The TCR was taken from a female donor with multiple sclerosis, enrolled in a pregnancy study. This sequence uses TRBV5-6 and TRBJ2-7; TRBD1 matches 9 bases in the middle. The sequences come from peripheral blood, collected before pregnancy. The CDR3 is CASSALSGTGTYEQYF. Read as DNA, the sequence is TGTGCCAGCAGTGCCCTCTCCGGGACAGGGACCTACGAGCAGTACTTC.